A selection of T cell receptor beta chains follows, all from one sample in a study of blood T cell repertoires in COVID-19. Profiling relied on immunoSEQ multiplex PCR, and the TCRdb table lists in-frame clones only, not all of them. The sample has about 100,000 clones, around four fifths seen once. Sequencing was carried out using peripheral blood. The receptor source for this set is a man between 65 and 85 years old with active or convalescent COVID-19. The CDR3 runs from the conserved cysteine through the conserved F or W. D genes are given only for firm matches. Some rows have no size entry. The others give once, few or many, or a class for an expanded clone.

CDR3aa	CDR3nt	d_gene	abundance	v_gene	j_gene
CASARDRGDYGYTF	TGTGCCAGCGCGAGGGACAGGGGGGACTATGGCTACACCTTC	TRBD1	once	TRBV18	TRBJ1-2
CASSISHDRGLYEQYF	TGTGCCAGTAGTATCTCCCACGACAGGGGGCTCTACGAGCAGTACTTC	TRBD1	NA	TRBV19	TRBJ2-7
CASSYPGQEHYGYTF	TGTGCCAGCAGCTACCCGGGACAGGAACACTATGGCTACACCTTC	TRBD1	NA	TRBV5-5	TRBJ1-2
CASSGLGGGTDTQYF	TGTGCCAGCAGCGGGCTTGGCGGGGGGACAGATACGCAGTATTTT	TRBD2	NA	TRBV11-2	TRBJ2-3
CASSFIAGFGANEQFF	TGCGCCAGCAGCTTCATAGCGGGTTTCGGGGCCAATGAGCAGTTCTTC	TRBD2	NA	TRBV5-1	TRBJ2-1
CASSFTGFTDTQYF	TGTGCCAGCAGTTTTACAGGGTTTACAGATACGCAGTATTTT	NA	NA	TRBV27	TRBJ2-3
CASRDRVADYGYTF	TGTGCCAGCCGGGACAGGGTTGCGGACTATGGCTACACCTTC	TRBD1	NA	TRBV2	TRBJ1-2
CASSVAAGEQFF	TGTGCCAGCAGCGTAGCAGCGGGTGAGCAGTTCTTC	NA	NA	TRBV9	TRBJ2-1
CASSAFGGDQPQHF	TGTGCCAGCAGCGCCTTCGGCGGTGATCAGCCCCAGCATTTT	NA	NA	TRBV7-9	TRBJ1-5
CASSPSLGSYNEQFF	TGTGCCAGCAGCCCGAGCTTGGGCAGCTACAATGAGCAGTTCTTC	NA	NA	TRBV11-2	TRBJ2-1
CASSPTGTSSHEQFF	TGTGCCAGCAGCCCTACCGGGACTAGCTCCCATGAGCAGTTCTTC	TRBD2	NA	TRBV7-2	TRBJ2-1
CASSFGQGTYTF	TGTGCCAGCAGTTTTGGACAGGGGACCTACACCTTC	TRBD1	NA	TRBV27	TRBJ1-2
CASSKDSLYNEQFF	TGTGCCAGCTCCAAGGACAGCCTCTACAATGAGCAGTTCTTC	NA	NA	TRBV19	TRBJ2-1
CASDIRGNTEAFF	TGTGCCAGCGATATCAGGGGGAACACTGAAGCTTTCTTT	NA	NA	TRBV5-6	TRBJ1-1
CASSPVRGQHEQYF	TGTGCCAGCAGCCCGGTAAGGGGGCAACACGAGCAGTACTTC	TRBD1	NA	TRBV3-1/TRBV3-2	TRBJ2-7
CATSDAGTGKTGELFF	TGTGCCACCAGTGATGCCGGGACAGGGAAAACCGGGGAGCTGTTTTTT	TRBD1	few	TRBV24-1	TRBJ2-2
CASSLKGQGGSPLHF	TGCGCCAGCAGCTTGAAGGGACAGGGGGGCTCACCCCTCCACTTT	TRBD1	NA	TRBV5-1	TRBJ1-6
CASSTGTGWGYTF	TGTGCCAGCAGCACCGGGACAGGCTGGGGCTACACCTTC	TRBD1	NA	TRBV14	TRBJ1-2
CAISEYASLGRETQYF	TGTGCCATCAGTGAGTACGCTAGTTTGGGGCGAGAGACCCAGTACTTC	NA	NA	TRBV10-3	TRBJ2-5
CASSSGTSAHNEQFF	TGTGCCAGCAGCTCCGGGACTAGCGCCCACAATGAGCAGTTCTTC	TRBD2	NA	TRBV7-2	TRBJ2-1
CASSQDAAANTEAFF	TGCGCCAGCAGCCAAGATGCGGCAGCAAACACTGAAGCTTTCTTT	NA	NA	TRBV4-1	TRBJ1-1
CASSAPQTAANEQFF	TGTGCCAGCAGCGCCCCACAGACCGCTGCGAATGAGCAGTTCTTC	NA	NA	TRBV9	TRBJ2-1
CAWSTGLESTEAFF	TGTGCCTGGAGTACGGGACTGGAGAGCACTGAAGCTTTCTTT	NA	NA	TRBV30	TRBJ1-1
CASSMAGGRALNQPQHF	TGTGCCAGTAGTATGGCGGGGGGCCGTGCCTTAAATCAGCCCCAGCATTTT	NA	NA	TRBV19	TRBJ1-5
CASSQGLAEPPRAAGELFF	TGCGCCAGCAGCCAAGGACTAGCGGAACCTCCCAGGGCTGCCGGGGAGCTGTTTTTT	TRBD2	NA	TRBV4-3	TRBJ2-2
CASSSSSGVPSIYEQYF	TGTGCCAGCAGTTCGTCTAGCGGGGTGCCTTCCATCTACGAGCAGTACTTC	TRBD2	NA	TRBV6-2/TRBV6-3	TRBJ2-7
CASRRNRAEAFF	TGTGCCAGCAGACGCAACAGGGCTGAAGCTTTCTTT	NA	NA	TRBV12-3/TRBV12-4	TRBJ1-1
CASSSPDYGYTF	TGTGCCAGCAGTTCCCCCGACTATGGCTACACCTTC	NA	NA	TRBV28	TRBJ1-2
CASSVEDRGYNEQFF	TGTGCCAGCAGCGTAGAAGATAGAGGGTACAATGAGCAGTTCTTC	NA	NA	TRBV9	TRBJ2-1
CASSFWLAGGIRETQYF	TGTGCCAGCAGCTTTTGGCTAGCGGGAGGGATACGAGAGACCCAGTACTTC	TRBD2	NA	TRBV5-4	TRBJ2-5
CASSRDRADQPQHF	TGTGCCAGCAGCCGGGACAGGGCGGATCAGCCCCAGCATTTT	TRBD1	NA	TRBV2	TRBJ1-5
CASRAVNTEAFF	TGTGCCAGCAGGGCAGTGAACACTGAAGCTTTCTTT	NA	few	TRBV6-5	TRBJ1-1
CASKQGRVGFGYTF	TGTGCCAGCAAGCAGGGTCGCGTTGGCTTTGGCTACACCTTC	NA	NA	TRBV2	TRBJ1-2
CASSRLAGGPSEQFF	TGCGCCAGCAGCAGACTAGCGGGGGGGCCTAGTGAGCAGTTCTTC	TRBD2	once	TRBV4-3	TRBJ2-1
CASNPGQGGYNEQFF	TGTGCCAGCAACCCGGGACAGGGGGGGTACAATGAGCAGTTCTTC	TRBD1	NA	TRBV6-5	TRBJ2-1
CSLPLITEAFF	TGCAGCCTCCCGTTAATCACTGAAGCTTTCTTT	NA	NA	TRBV20-1	TRBJ1-1
CSAPLGDTQYF	TGCAGCGCCCCGCTCGGAGATACGCAGTATTTT	NA	few	TRBV29-1	TRBJ2-3
CASSQPGVGYEQYF	TGTGCCAGCAGCCAACCAGGGGTAGGTTACGAGCAGTACTTC	NA	NA	TRBV3-1/TRBV3-2	TRBJ2-7
CASSQGQGREKLFF	TGTGCCAGCAGCCAGGGACAGGGGAGAGAAAAACTGTTTTTT	TRBD1	NA	TRBV7-9	TRBJ1-4
CASTNGEVQGEQYF	TGTGCCAGTACGAATGGGGAGGTCCAAGGCGAGCAGTACTTC	NA	NA	TRBV19	TRBJ2-7
CSVEGLAAYEQYF	TGCAGCGTCGAAGGACTAGCGGCCTACGAGCAGTACTTC	TRBD2	NA	TRBV29-1	TRBJ2-7
CASSQAGQGATGELFF	TGCGCCAGCAGCCAAGCGGGACAGGGGGCAACCGGGGAGCTGTTTTTT	TRBD1	NA	TRBV4-1	TRBJ2-2
CASSLDPAGGNDYNTEAFF	TGTGCCAGCAGCTTGGACCCGGCAGGGGGCAATGATTATAACACTGAAGCTTTCTTT	TRBD1	NA	TRBV5-8	TRBJ1-1
CASSPPSVNTEAFF	TGTGCCAGCTCACCACCGAGTGTGAACACTGAAGCTTTCTTT	NA	NA	TRBV18	TRBJ1-1
CASSVAPGEIDEQFF	TGTGCCAGCAGCGTAGCACCAGGGGAGATCGATGAGCAGTTCTTC	NA	NA	TRBV9	TRBJ2-1
CASSESPGGVNTEAFF	TGTGCCAGCAGTGAATCCCCAGGAGGGGTGAACACTGAAGCTTTCTTT	NA	once	TRBV25-1	TRBJ1-1